This passage covers 23 T cell receptor beta chains from one sample sequenced in a study of T cells in women clearing cervical HPV infection. TCRdb's table, derived via immunoSEQ multiplex PCR, lists solely in-frame clones and lacks some. The sample has about 28,000 clones; the top ten hold roughly a sixth. Sequencing was carried out using blood buffy coat. Receptors originate from a woman aged 18-70 years with a cervical HPV16 infection that either progressed to CIN3+ or cleared (not recorded which).

In the case of this clone: The sequenced fragment ends 3 residues before the CDR3 boundary, so the rest is inferred from the germline J gene. The same CDR3 is also encoded by other DNA sequences in this sample. The V call is TRBV7-7, the J call TRBJ2-1, with 11 bases lining up with TRBD2. The germline gives CDR1 SSHAT, CDR2 FNYEAQ (reference sequence). The V and J ends lost 6 bases and 4 bases, in that order; junction bases with no gene match: 5. The CDR3 consists of 15 residues. The sequenced CDR3 bases are TGTGCCAGCAGTCCGGGGACTAGCGGTTACAATGAG. As protein: CASSPGTSGYNE. The whole CDR3 reads CASSPGTSGYNEQFF.

A remark on this clone: The CDR3 end falls 3 residues outside the read, so it is completed with the germline J gene. The gene calls are TRBV30 and TRBJ1-5; 8 bases are a match to TRBD1. The CDR3 totals 15 residues. Germline-derived CDR1 and CDR2 are GTSNPN and SVGIG (reference sequence). The V gene end was trimmed by 0 bases and the J gene end by 5 bases; junction bases not matched to a gene: 6. The CDR3 reads CAWSVTGGNYQPQHF. Partial CDR3 DNA: TGTGCCTGGAGTGTAACAGGGGGGAATTATCAGCCC.

For this clone: The CDR3 end is not reached by the read, which stops 3 residues before it; the germline J gene fills it in. The chain uses TRBV20-1 and TRBJ2-7; no clear D. This CDR3 spans 13 amino acids. Germline V gene lookup returns CDR1 DFQATT and CDR2 SNEGSKA (reference sequence). Deletions cut 1 base from V and 0 bases from J, with 7 bases between. CDR3 loop: CSARVGGSYEQYF. CDR3 DNA (partial): TGCAGTGCTAGAGTTGGCGGCTCCTACGAG.

For this clone: The CDR3 end lies 3 residues beyond the end of the read and is filled in from the germline J gene. This sequence joins TRBV19 and TRBJ2-5; D unclear. Trimming pared 6 bases from V and 0 bases from J, leaving 14 bases between. The CDR3 extends over 15 amino acids. Germline lookup yields CDR1 LNHDA and CDR2 SQIVND (reference sequence). This chain's CDR3 is CASSPWAGDQETQYF. The CDR3 bases that were read are TGTGCCAGTAGCCCGTGGGCTGGCGACCAAGAGACC.

Details on this clone: The CDR3 extends 3 residues past the end of the read, so its final part is completed from the germline J gene. The chain combines TRBV4-1 with TRBJ1-2, with TRBD1 matching over 12 bases. The CDR3 has 15 amino acids. Germline assignment: CDR1 MGHRA and CDR2 YSYEKL. Trimming cost V 1 base and J 7 bases; bases outside gene matches: 4. The CDR3 DNA, read in part, is TGCGCCAGCAGCCAAGGGGGGACAGGGGGCTTTGGC. Amino acids: CASSQGGTGGFG. The CDR3 in full is CASSQGGTGGFGYTF.

A note on this clone: Coverage ceases 3 residues before the CDR3 finishes, and the germline J gene fills in the end. The sample contains more than one DNA sequence encoding this CDR3. V and J are TRBV18 and TRBJ2-2; 10 nucleotides agree with TRBD1. CDR1 KGHSH and CDR2 LQKENI come from the germline V gene. The CDR3 runs to 17 residues. The CDR3 DNA, read in part, is TGTGCCAGCTCACCGGGGGACAGGGGCACTGGGGCCAACGTG. Translating gives CASSPGDRGTGANV. The entire CDR3 reads CASSPGDRGTGANVLFF.

In regard to this clone: The CDR3 goes on 3 residues after the read ends, and that part is filled in from the germline J gene. The chain employs TRBV19 and TRBJ1-5; D gene uncertain. V lost 10 bases, J lost 3 bases, and 13 bases lay in between. Germline V gives CDR1 LNHDA, CDR2 SQIVND (reference sequence). The CDR3 covers 13 residues. The sequenced CDR3 bases are TGTGCCACCTCGGGTAGCGCCAATCAGCCC. This gives the protein CATSGSANQP. The full CDR3 protein reads CATSGSANQPQHF.

The DNA read from the CDR3 is TGTGCCAGCAGCTTTGCGGGGGGTTTAGAGACC. Amino acids: CASSFAGGLET. The entire CDR3 reads CASSFAGGLETQYF. The chain combines TRBV7-9 with TRBJ2-5; 8 positions match TRBD2. The CDR3 end is not reached by the read, which stops 3 residues before it; the germline J gene fills it in. The germline gives CDR1 SEHNR, CDR2 FQNEAQ (reference sequence). The junction had 4 bases not matched to a gene; V was cut back by 3 bases and J by 4 bases. The CDR3 consists of 14 residues.

Of note for this clone: The read ends 3 residues early relative to the CDR3; the germline J gene fills the gap. This chain uses TRBV7-2 with TRBJ1-2; 10 nucleotides align to TRBD1. Trimming at V came to 4 bases and at J to 5 bases, leaving 4 bases not matched to a gene. Germline V lookup: CDR1 SGHTA, CDR2 FQGNSA. The CDR3 covers 14 residues. The CDR3 here is CASSSGQGEYGYTF. The sequenced CDR3 bases are TGTGCCAGCAGCTCCGGACAGGGGGAATATGGC.

A word on this clone: Sequence at one end of the junction differs from germline and may be a read error. The DNA ends 3 residues before the CDR3 does, and the rest of the CDR3 is filled in from the germline J gene. This rearrangement joins TRBV4-2 to TRBJ2-3; 9 bases align to TRBD2. The CDR3 extends over 17 amino acids. CDR1 is LGHNA and CDR2 is YNFKEQ in the germline V gene. CDR3 region: CASSRQTRTSGTDTQYF. The DNA read from the CDR3 is TGCGCCAGCAGCCGTCAAACCCGGACTAGCGGCACAGATACG.

As concerns this clone: The read finishes 3 residues shy of the CDR3 end, and the germline J gene is used to complete it. The chain has TRBV19 and TRBJ2-7; 8 nucleotides line up with TRBD2. The ends lost 1 base at V and 3 bases at J; junction bases unmatched: 2. CDR3 size: 14 residues. Germline CDR1 is LNHDA and CDR2 is SQIVND (reference sequence). The CDR3 sequence: CASSIGTSYYEQYF. Incomplete CDR3 DNA: TGTGCCAGTAGTATAGGGACTAGCTACTACGAG.

This clone is deemed medium-sized by its frequency. The read finishes 3 residues shy of the CDR3 end, and the germline J gene is used to complete it. The chain joins TRBV11-2 to TRBJ2-3; D is undetermined. The CDR3 length is 13 residues. Per the germline V gene, CDR1 is SGHAT and CDR2 is FQNNGV. Trimming removed 2 bases at V and 4 bases at J, with 7 bases between. The CDR3 sequence: CASSLPIADTQYF. CDR3 bases read: TGTGCCAGCAGCTTACCGATAGCAGATACG.

A remark on this clone: The missing CDR3 end, 3 residues past where the read stops, is filled in from the germline J gene. The chain is built from TRBV6-1 and TRBJ2-2; weak D call: TRBD1 (6 bases). The germline gives CDR1 MNHNS, CDR2 SASEGT. This CDR3 contains 15 residues. V lost 3 bases and J lost 1, with 9 bases in between. Partial CDR3 DNA: TGTGCCAGCAGTGAGAGGGGACAGAACACCGGGGAG. Its protein is CASSERGQNTGE. The complete CDR3 protein is CASSERGQNTGELFF.

Worth noting for this clone: The read stops 3 residues short of the end of the CDR3; the missing end is completed from the germline J gene. The genes are TRBV20-1 and TRBJ1-2; 8 positions match TRBD1. Trimming at V came to 4 bases and at J to 7 bases, leaving 8 bases not matched to a gene. The CDR3 consists of 13 residues. Germline V gene data show CDR1 as DFQATT and CDR2 as SNEGSKA (reference sequence). CDR3 DNA, as far as it was read: TGCAGTGCTACGGACAGGGTGATAAGTGGC. The encoded protein is CSATDRVISG. The whole CDR3 sequence is CSATDRVISGYTF.

Regarding this clone: The read gets to within 3 residues of the CDR3 end, and the germline J gene fills in the rest. The chain joins TRBV20-1 to TRBJ2-5, with D tentatively TRBD1 (5 bases). This CDR3 has 13 residues. Germline V lookup: CDR1 DFQATT, CDR2 SNEGSKA (reference sequence). With 6 bases removed from V and 3 bases from J, the gap between germline ends came to 14 bases. The part of the CDR3 DNA that was read is TGCAGTGCCATTCCGATAGGGGAAGAGACC. It translates to CSAIPIGEET. The whole CDR3 protein is CSAIPIGEETQYF.

Comments on this clone: The sequenced fragment ends 3 residues before the CDR3 boundary, so the rest is inferred from the germline J gene. The chain recombines TRBV19 with TRBJ1-4, with 10 positions matching TRBD1. The CDR3 has 14 amino acids. Unmatched junction bases numbered 4, after V lost 5 bases and J lost 7 bases. Germline lookup yields CDR1 LNHDA and CDR2 SQIVND (reference sequence). CDR3 DNA (partial): TGTGCCAGTAGTTCTGGACAGGGGGGTGAAAAA. It encodes CASSSGQGGEK. From start to end, the CDR3 is CASSSGQGGEKLFF.

A word on this clone: The DNA ends 3 residues before the CDR3 does, and the rest of the CDR3 is filled in from the germline J gene. The V call is TRBV30, the J call TRBJ2-2; D possibly uses TRBD1 or TRBD2 (6 bases each). This CDR3 comprises 14 residues. Per germline, CDR1 GTSNPN and CDR2 SVGIG (reference sequence). The CDR3 loop reads CAWREGRGSEKLFF. The CDR3 bases that were read are TGTGCCTGGAGGGAGGGCAGGGGCAGCGAAAAG.

Comment on this clone: The CDR3 is cut off 3 residues early in the read; its end comes from the germline J gene. The V and J genes are TRBV19 and TRBJ2-3, with TRBD2 identical over 13 bases. Germline values: CDR1 LNHDA, CDR2 SQIVND (reference sequence). The CDR3 is 17 residues long. After removal of 3 bases from V and 3 bases from J, the junction contained 6 bases not matched to a gene. The CDR3 sequence is CASSIGLAGEGTDTQYF. Partial CDR3 DNA: TGTGCCAGTAGTATCGGACTAGCGGGGGAAGGAACAGATACG.

A word on this clone: The read ends 3 residues shy of where the CDR3 ends; the end is completed using the germline J gene. This sequence joins TRBV7-8 and TRBJ2-4; D unclear. This CDR3 comprises 17 residues. The germline gives CDR1 SGHVS, CDR2 FQNEAQ. The sequenced part of the CDR3 DNA is TGTGCCAGCAGCTTAGTCGTTACCCCCGGTAGGAACTATGGT. Protein product: CASSLVVTPGRNYG. Given in full, the CDR3 is CASSLVVTPGRNYGQYF.

Remarks on this clone: From the germline J gene comes the end of the CDR3, since the read stops 3 residues before it. The chain is built from TRBV20-1 and TRBJ2-7, with a possible D match to TRBD1 (5 bases). The ends were cut back, 5 bases at V and 0 bases at J, with 8 bases in the middle. Germline assignment: CDR1 DFQATT and CDR2 SNEGSKA (reference sequence). The CDR3 runs to 12 residues. The CDR3 DNA, read in part, is TGCAGTGCTGCGACAGCCTCCTACGAG. Its translation is CSAATASYE. The whole CDR3 protein is CSAATASYEQYF.

Comments on this clone: The CDR3 extends 3 residues past the end of the read, so its final part is completed from the germline J gene. The genes are TRBV20-1 and TRBJ2-1; D might be TRBD2 (7 bases). The V and J ends lost 0 bases and 8 bases respectively, with 26 bases between them. CDR3 length: 18 amino acids. Germline V gene sequence: CDR1 DFQATT, CDR2 SNEGSKA (reference sequence). The sequenced CDR3 bases are TGCAGTGCTAGAGACGGGGGGCGCAAGAGGGGGTTTGCTCATGAG. Amino acids: CSARDGGRKRGFAHE. The entire CDR3 reads CSARDGGRKRGFAHEQFF.

In regard to this clone: The read is 3 residues too short to cover the CDR3 end, so that end is filled in from the germline J gene. The chain couples TRBV20-1 to TRBJ1-5; 8 nucleotides agree with TRBD1. Germline V gives CDR1 DFQATT, CDR2 SNEGSKA (reference sequence). The junction had 8 bases not matched to a gene; V was cut back by 6 bases and J by 1 base. This CDR3 is built from 15 residues. CDR3 DNA (partial): TGCAGTGCCCCCACAGGGGGAAGAAGCAATCAGCCC. As protein: CSAPTGGRSNQP. The CDR3 in its entirety is CSAPTGGRSNQPQHF.

With respect to this clone: Read coverage stops 3 residues before the CDR3 terminus; the germline J gene supplies the remainder. The genes are TRBV5-1 and TRBJ2-2; D is possibly TRBD1 (7 bases). The V gene's germline CDR1 is SGHRS and CDR2 YFSETQ. This CDR3 has 16 residues. V was cut by 0 bases and J by 3 bases, with 12 bases left in between. CDR3 residues: CASSLAGGTDTGELFF. The CDR3 DNA, read in part, is TGCGCCAGCAGCTTGGCAGGGGGGACGGACACCGGGGAG.